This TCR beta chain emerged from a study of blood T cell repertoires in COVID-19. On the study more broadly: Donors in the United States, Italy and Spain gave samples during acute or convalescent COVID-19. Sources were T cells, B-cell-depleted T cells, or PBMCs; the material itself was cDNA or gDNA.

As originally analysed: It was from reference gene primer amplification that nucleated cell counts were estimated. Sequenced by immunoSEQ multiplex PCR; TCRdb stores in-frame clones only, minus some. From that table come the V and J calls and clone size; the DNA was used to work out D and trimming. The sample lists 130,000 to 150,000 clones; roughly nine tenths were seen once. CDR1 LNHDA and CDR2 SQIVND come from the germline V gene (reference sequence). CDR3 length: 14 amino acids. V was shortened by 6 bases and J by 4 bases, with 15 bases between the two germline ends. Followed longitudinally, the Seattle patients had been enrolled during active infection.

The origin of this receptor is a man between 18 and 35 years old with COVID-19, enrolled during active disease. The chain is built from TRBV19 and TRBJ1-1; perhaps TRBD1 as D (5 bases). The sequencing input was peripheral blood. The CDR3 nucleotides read TGTGCCAGTAGGCTGGGGGGGAGGGCCACTGAAGCTTTCTTT. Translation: CASRLGGRATEAFF.